What follows describes a single T cell receptor beta chain. Libraries were prepared by immunoSEQ multiplex PCR; TCRdb keeps only in-frame clonotypes and omits some of them. The repertoire has more than 95,000 clones, about 89% of them found once; the top ten carry 19%. The record originates from a study of control samples from healthy donors and cancer patients. This receptor was taken from a man between 60 and 70 years old with lung cancer. Sequenced input: PBMCs.

CDR3 nucleotide sequence: TGTGCCAGCAGCCCGGGGCGGGATACTGAAGCTTTCTTT. Its translation is CASSPGRDTEAFF. V usage is TRBV5-4 and J usage is TRBJ1-1, with a tentative D call TRBD1 (5 bases). The V end lost 4 bases, the J end lost 5 bases, and 12 bases lay between the germline ends. From germline, CDR1 is SGHNT and CDR2 YYREEE (reference sequence). The CDR3 length is 13 residues.